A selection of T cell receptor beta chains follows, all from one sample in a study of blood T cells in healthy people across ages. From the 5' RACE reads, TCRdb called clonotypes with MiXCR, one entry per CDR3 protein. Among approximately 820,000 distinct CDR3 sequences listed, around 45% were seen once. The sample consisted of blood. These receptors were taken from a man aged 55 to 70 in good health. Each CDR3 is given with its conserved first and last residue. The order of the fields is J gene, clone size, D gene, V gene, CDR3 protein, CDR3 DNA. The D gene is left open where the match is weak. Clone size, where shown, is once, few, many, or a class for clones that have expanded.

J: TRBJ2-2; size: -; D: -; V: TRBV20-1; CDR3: CSASRTANTGELFF; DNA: TGCAGTGCTAGCCGGACGGCGAACACCGGGGAGCTGTTTTTT
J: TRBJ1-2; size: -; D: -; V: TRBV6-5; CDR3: CVSTKGRNYGYTF; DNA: TGTGTCAGCACCAAGGGTAGGAACTATGGCTACACCTTC
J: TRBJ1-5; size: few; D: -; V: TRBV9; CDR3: CASRPQGGQPQHF; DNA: TGTGCCAGCAGGCCACAGGGTGGTCAGCCCCAGCATTTT
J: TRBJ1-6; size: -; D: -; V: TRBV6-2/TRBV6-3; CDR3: CASSYAGLGQIDYNSPLHF; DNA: TGTGCCAGCAGTTACGCAGGGTTGGGACAAATTGACTATAATTCACCCCTCCACTTT
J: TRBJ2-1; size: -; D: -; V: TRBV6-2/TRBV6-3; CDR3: CASNQAGTVYNEQFF; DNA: TGTGCCAGCAATCAGGCCGGGACGGTATACAATGAGCAGTTCTTC
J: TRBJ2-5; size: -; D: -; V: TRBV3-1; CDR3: CASKGAEQETQYF; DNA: TGTGCCAGCAAAGGGGCAGAGCAAGAGACCCAGTACTTC
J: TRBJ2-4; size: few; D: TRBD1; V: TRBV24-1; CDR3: CATSDPGTGGDIQYF; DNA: TGTGCCACCAGTGACCCCGGGACAGGGGGCGACATTCAGTACTTC
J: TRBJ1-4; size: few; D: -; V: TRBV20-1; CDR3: CSASGAPRGLFF; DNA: TGCAGTGCGTCTGGGGCCCCCAGAGGGCTGTTTTTT
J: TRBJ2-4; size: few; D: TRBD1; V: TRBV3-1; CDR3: CASSQDPWDRGTKNIQYF; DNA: TGTGCCAGCAGCCAAGATCCGTGGGACAGAGGAACCAAAAACATTCAGTACTTC
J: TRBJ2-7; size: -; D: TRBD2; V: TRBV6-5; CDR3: CASSYSVVRRGVTYNEQYF; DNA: TGTGCCAGCAGTTACTCGGTGGTTAGGCGGGGGGTGACCTACAATGAGCAGTACTTC
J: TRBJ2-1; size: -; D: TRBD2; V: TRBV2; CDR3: CASSEGLAGGPSYNEQFF; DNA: TGTGCCAGCAGTGAAGGGCTAGCGGGGGGCCCCTCCTACAATGAGCAGTTCTTC
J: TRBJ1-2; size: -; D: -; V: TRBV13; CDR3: CASSPGQSTYGYTF; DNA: TGTGCCAGCAGTCCAGGACAGTCGACCTATGGCTACACCTTC
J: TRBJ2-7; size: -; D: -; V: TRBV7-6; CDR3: CASSLGEATYEQYF; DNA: TGTGCCAGCAGCTTAGGGGAGGCAACCTACGAGCAGTACTTC
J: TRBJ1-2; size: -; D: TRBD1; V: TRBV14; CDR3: CASSQDWNRGLKYGYTF; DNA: TGTGCCAGCAGCCAAGATTGGAACAGGGGGCTTAAGTATGGCTACACCTTC
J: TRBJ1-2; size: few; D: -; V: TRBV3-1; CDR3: CASSPSGILGYTF; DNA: TGTGCCAGCAGCCCGTCGGGGATACTTGGCTACACCTTC
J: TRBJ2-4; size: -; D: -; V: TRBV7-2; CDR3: CASSLGLTSRDIQYF; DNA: TGTGCCAGCAGCTTAGGACTTACTTCTCGGGACATTCAGTACTTC
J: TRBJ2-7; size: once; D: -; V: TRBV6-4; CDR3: CASSPIGALYNEQYF; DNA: TGTGCCAGCAGCCCAATAGGAGCGCTGTACAATGAGCAGTACTTC
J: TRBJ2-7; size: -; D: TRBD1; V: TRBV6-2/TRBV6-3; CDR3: CATWDRASYEQYF; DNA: TGTGCCACCTGGGACAGGGCTTCCTACGAGCAGTACTTC
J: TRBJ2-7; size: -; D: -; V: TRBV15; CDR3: CATSGDRVNEQYF; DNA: TGTGCCACCAGCGGAGATCGCGTCAACGAGCAGTACTTC
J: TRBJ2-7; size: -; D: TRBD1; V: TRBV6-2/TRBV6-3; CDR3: CASTGPGQGAREQYF; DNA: TGTGCCAGCACCGGACCGGGACAGGGGGCGAGAGAGCAGTACTTC
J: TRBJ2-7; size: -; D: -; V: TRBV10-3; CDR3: CAISDDMGDEQYF; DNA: TGTGCCATCAGTGACGACATGGGGGACGAGCAGTACTTC
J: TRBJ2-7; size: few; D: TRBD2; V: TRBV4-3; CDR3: CASSQSTSGGDEQYF; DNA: TGCGCCAGCAGCCAATCGACTAGCGGGGGGGACGAGCAGTACTTC
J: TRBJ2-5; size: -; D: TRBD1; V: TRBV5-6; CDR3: CASSLVATGVETQYF; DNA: TGTGCCAGCAGCTTGGTGGCGACAGGGGTTGAGACCCAGTACTTC
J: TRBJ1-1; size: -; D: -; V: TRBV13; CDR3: CASSSAGTEAFF; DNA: TGTGCCAGCAGCTCAGCGGGGACTGAAGCTTTCTTT
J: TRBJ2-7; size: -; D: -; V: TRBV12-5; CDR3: CASGLVLSGIPLNEQYF; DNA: TGTGCTAGTGGTTTGGTACTATCCGGGATCCCACTTAATGAGCAGTACTTC
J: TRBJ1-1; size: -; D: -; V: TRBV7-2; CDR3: CASSTLAGGTEAFF; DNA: TGTGCCAGCAGCACCCTAGCGGGGGGCACTGAAGCTTTCTTT
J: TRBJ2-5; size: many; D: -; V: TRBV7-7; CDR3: CASSPSGGSETQYF; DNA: TGTGCCAGCAGCCCTAGTGGGGGGTCAGAGACCCAGTACTTC
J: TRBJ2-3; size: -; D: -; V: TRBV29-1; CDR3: CSVTGALGTDTQYF; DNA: TGCAGCGTTACCGGGGCACTCGGCACAGATACGCAGTATTTT
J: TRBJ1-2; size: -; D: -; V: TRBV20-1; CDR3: CSARDWVKGYTF; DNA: TGCAGTGCTAGAGATTGGGTGAAAGGCTACACCTTC
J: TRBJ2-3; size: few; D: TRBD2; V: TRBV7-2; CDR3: CASSPGLAGGHTDTQYF; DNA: TGTGCCAGCAGCCCGGGACTAGCGGGGGGCCATACAGATACGCAGTATTTT
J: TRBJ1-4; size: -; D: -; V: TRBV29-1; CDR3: CSVERTQGKLFF; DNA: TGCAGCGTTGAGAGGACTCAGGGAAAACTGTTTTTT
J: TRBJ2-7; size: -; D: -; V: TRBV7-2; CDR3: CASSLTRSHEQYF; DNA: TGTGCCAGCAGCTTAACCCGGAGTCACGAGCAGTACTTC